The rows below give T cell receptor beta chains drawn from one sample of a study of blood T cells in healthy people across ages. TCRdb reanalysed the 5' RACE reads using MiXCR and keeps one entry per CDR3 protein. The table lists 500,000 to 700,000 distinct CDR3 sequences, about 30% of them singletons. Sequencing used blood. The receptor set was obtained from a woman older than 75 in good health. Both conserved end residues are part of each CDR3. The order of the fields is D gene, J gene, clone size, V gene, CDR3 protein, CDR3 DNA. The D gene is left open where the match is weak. Not every row has a clone size; where given, it reads once, few, many or a size class.

TRBD1 | TRBJ2-7 | many | TRBV20-1 | CSAPDRGQSPYEQYF | TGCAGTGCTCCGGACAGGGGGCAATCCCCCTACGAGCAGTACTTC
- | TRBJ1-1 | many | TRBV20-1 | CSARVSAAFF | TGCAGTGCTAGAGTTTCGGCCGCTTTCTTT
- | TRBJ1-4 | few | TRBV5-1 | CAGSGGRTNEKLFF | TGCGCCGGCAGCGGGGGGAGAACTAATGAAAAACTGTTTTTT
TRBD1 | TRBJ2-7 | many | TRBV9 | CASSSAGTGNDEQYF | TGTGCCAGCAGCTCGGCCGGGACAGGGAATGACGAGCAGTACTTC
- | TRBJ2-5 | - | TRBV28 | CAIKDRTQEAQYF | TGTGCCATCAAGGACAGAACACAAGAGGCCCAGTACTTC
TRBD1 | TRBJ2-7 | many | TRBV5-1 | CASSFWQGAREQYF | TGCGCCAGCAGCTTCTGGCAGGGGGCGCGGGAGCAGTACTTC
TRBD2 | TRBJ2-4 | - | TRBV20-1 | CSARGYGGGADGDIQYF | TGCAGTGCTAGAGGATACGGCGGGGGGGCCGATGGAGACATTCAGTACTTC
TRBD1 | TRBJ2-7 | many | TRBV28 | CASSFPGTGGDEQYF | TGTGCCAGCAGTTTCCCCGGGACAGGGGGCGACGAGCAGTACTTC
- | TRBJ2-3 | many | TRBV7-2 | CASSLGGQEPPFGTQYF | TGTGCCAGCAGCTTAGGGGGCCAGGAACCACCATTCGGTACGCAGTATTTT
- | TRBJ2-1 | few | TRBV27 | CAGSPPQKGLYNEQFF | TGTGCCGGCAGTCCACCTCAGAAGGGACTTTACAATGAGCAGTTCTTC
- | TRBJ1-1 | - | TRBV5-1 | CASGLGDRNTEAFF | TGCGCCAGCGGCTTGGGAGACAGGAACACTGAAGCTTTCTTT
TRBD1 | TRBJ2-7 | - | TRBV7-2 | CASSYRDRESYEQYF | TGTGCCAGCAGCTACCGGGACAGGGAGTCCTACGAGCAGTACTTC
- | TRBJ2-5 | many | TRBV6-5 | CASSSTEGQVGEQYF | TGTGCCAGCAGTTCCACCGAGGGGCAGGTAGGAGAGCAGTACTTC
- | TRBJ1-1 | many | TRBV12-3/TRBV12-4 | CASRYGGTGHTEAFF | TGTGCCAGCCGCTATGGGGGGACGGGGCACACTGAAGCTTTCTTT
TRBD1 | TRBJ1-5 | few | TRBV19 | CASSKGGGSNQPQHF | TGTGCCAGTAGTAAAGGGGGCGGAAGCAATCAGCCCCAGCATTTT
- | TRBJ1-1 | few | TRBV28 | CASSPFPGAGGTEAFF | TGTGCCAGCAGTCCATTTCCGGGGGCCGGAGGAACTGAAGCTTTCTTT
TRBD1 | TRBJ1-1 | - | TRBV5-1 | CASGRDRGTEAFF | TGCGCCAGCGGACGGGACAGGGGAACTGAAGCTTTCTTT
- | TRBJ1-1 | few | TRBV9 | CASSVGPVNTEAFF | TGTGCCAGCAGCGTTGGTCCAGTGAACACTGAAGCTTTCTTT
- | TRBJ1-2 | many | TRBV3-1 | CASSQDRGGWTSTVDGYTF | TGTGCCAGCAGCCAAGATCGCGGGGGGTGGACTTCTACGGTCGATGGCTACACCTTC
- | TRBJ1-2 | many | TRBV27 | CASSLAGGLGGYTF | TGTGCCAGCAGCCTTGCAGGCGGCCTAGGTGGCTACACCTTC
- | TRBJ1-1 | - | TRBV20-1 | CSARGPFGNTEAFF | TGCAGTGCTAGAGGTCCCTTCGGTAACACTGAAGCTTTCTTT
- | TRBJ2-5 | many | TRBV20-1 | CSASPVETGGPETQYF | TGCAGTGCTAGTCCTGTTGAGACGGGGGGCCCAGAGACCCAGTACTTC
- | TRBJ1-1 | - | TRBV2 | CASSELGGRNTEAFF | TGTGCCAGCAGTGAGTTAGGGGGGCGGAACACTGAAGCTTTCTTT
TRBD2 | TRBJ2-1 | many | TRBV9 | CASSVFSGGADSEQFF | TGTGCCAGCAGCGTTTTTAGCGGGGGGGCCGATAGTGAGCAGTTCTTC
- | TRBJ2-6 | - | TRBV5-1 | CASSWTDLGANVLTF | TGCGCCAGCAGCTGGACGGATCTTGGGGCCAACGTCCTGACTTTC
- | TRBJ2-1 | many | TRBV29-1 | CSVVPGYEQFF | TGCAGCGTTGTCCCCGGGTATGAGCAGTTCTTC
- | TRBJ2-1 | - | TRBV6-5 | CASSTDRFEEQFF | TGTGCCAGCAGTACCGACAGGTTTGAAGAGCAGTTCTTC
- | TRBJ2-7 | many | TRBV20-1 | CSARDPLLGGGLYEQYF | TGCAGTGCTAGAGATCCCTTATTAGGAGGAGGATTGTACGAGCAGTACTTC
TRBD2 | TRBJ2-3 | many | TRBV7-6 | CASSLLAGLSTDTQYF | TGTGCCAGCAGTTTACTAGCGGGCCTAAGCACAGATACGCAGTATTTT
- | TRBJ1-1 | - | TRBV6-2/TRBV6-3 | CASIASLNTEAFF | TGTGCCAGCATTGCCAGCTTGAACACTGAAGCTTTCTTT
- | TRBJ1-6 | few | TRBV7-2 | CASSAEPQGGSPLHF | TGTGCCAGCAGCGCCGAACCCCAGGGAGGTTCACCCCTCCACTTT
- | TRBJ2-5 | many | TRBV3-1 | CASSPPGRDRPQETQYF | TGTGCCAGCAGCCCCCCCGGGCGGGACAGACCTCAAGAGACCCAGTACTTC
- | TRBJ2-5 | - | TRBV7-9 | CASSGLPNEQYF | TGTGCCAGCAGCGGATTACCCAATGAGCAGTACTTC
- | TRBJ2-2 | few | TRBV7-2 | CASSLWAFTGELFF | TGTGCCAGCAGCTTGTGGGCCTTCACCGGGGAGCTGTTTTTT
TRBD2 | TRBJ2-1 | many | TRBV7-3 | CASSSTRGLAGGNEQFF | TGTGCCAGCAGCTCTACTCGTGGACTAGCGGGGGGTAATGAGCAGTTCTTC
- | TRBJ2-1 | many | TRBV6-5 | CASTRLGSLNEQFF | TGTGCCAGCACCAGACTGGGGTCCCTCAATGAGCAGTTCTTC
TRBD2 | TRBJ2-3 | many | TRBV28 | CASTGGGTDTQYF | TGTGCCAGTACGGGGGGAGGTACAGATACGCAGTATTTT
- | TRBJ1-3 | - | TRBV4-3 | CASRGLSGNTIYF | TGCGCCAGCAGGGGACTCTCTGGAAACACCATATATTTT
- | TRBJ1-6 | - | TRBV27 | CASSSTRQYNSPLHF | TGTGCCAGCAGTTCAACCAGACAGTATAATTCACCCCTCCACTTT
TRBD1 | TRBJ2-2 | few | TRBV20-1 | CSANRDRGASNTGELFF | TGCAGTGCTAACCGGGACAGGGGTGCGTCGAACACCGGGGAGCTGTTTTTT
- | TRBJ2-7 | - | TRBV7-3 | CASSWRSSYNEQYF | TGTGCCTCTAGTTGGAGGAGCTCCTACAATGAGCAGTACTTC
- | TRBJ2-1 | - | TRBV6-2/TRBV6-3 | CASSYAAQQFF | TGTGCCAGCAGTTACGCGGCCCAACAGTTCTTC